These T cell receptor beta chains were read from a single sample in a study of T cell changes during pregnancy in multiple sclerosis. Some clones are missing from TCRdb's copy, which holds only in-frame ones; the method was immunoSEQ multiplex PCR. The table has tens of thousands of clones, 88% seen once; the top ten hold roughly 1.2%. The source was CD4+ T cells from peripheral blood mononuclear cells, collected before pregnancy. Receptors originate from a female donor with multiple sclerosis, enrolled in a pregnancy study. The CDR3 runs from the conserved cysteine through the conserved F or W. A D gene is named only where the DNA matches it firmly. Where a row states a size, it is once, few, many or the class of an expanded clone; other rows omit it.

clone_size: .
j_call: TRBJ2-7
v_call: TRBV28
d_call: .
cdr3_nt: TGTGCCAGCAGTTTATTTAGGCAGGGTTGGGGCGAGCAGTACTTC
cdr3_aa: CASSLFRQGWGEQYF

clone_size: .
j_call: TRBJ2-2
v_call: TRBV5-4
d_call: TRBD2
cdr3_nt: TGTGCCAGCAGCCAAGTAGCGGGGGCCCACACCGGGGAGCTGTTTTTT
cdr3_aa: CASSQVAGAHTGELFF

clone_size: once
j_call: TRBJ2-2
v_call: TRBV9
d_call: TRBD1
cdr3_nt: TGTGCCAGCAGCGCAGGGGGCGCTAAGGCCGGGGAGCTGTTTTTT
cdr3_aa: CASSAGGAKAGELFF

clone_size: .
j_call: TRBJ1-4
v_call: TRBV7-9
d_call: .
cdr3_nt: TGTGCCAGCAGCCCAAGCCCCCTCATCAGGAGGGGTGAAAAACTGTTTTTT
cdr3_aa: CASSPSPLIRRGEKLFF

clone_size: .
j_call: TRBJ1-2
v_call: TRBV27
d_call: TRBD1
cdr3_nt: TGTGCCAGCAGTTCTTGGACAGGGGGGAACCCAGGCTACACCTTC
cdr3_aa: CASSSWTGGNPGYTF

clone_size: .
j_call: TRBJ1-1
v_call: TRBV5-4
d_call: .
cdr3_nt: TGTGCCAGCAGCCCGGGAGGGGCAGGTGACACTGAAGCTTTCTTT
cdr3_aa: CASSPGGAGDTEAFF

clone_size: .
j_call: TRBJ1-1
v_call: TRBV19
d_call: .
cdr3_nt: TGTGCCAGTAGTTCAGGGCCCAGGACAGCCCCAGCCAGCACTGAAGCTTTCTTT
cdr3_aa: CASSSGPRTAPASTEAFF

clone_size: .
j_call: TRBJ2-7
v_call: TRBV6-1
d_call: TRBD1
cdr3_nt: TGTGCCAGCACCAGAGGACAGGAGCTCTACGAGCAGTACTTC
cdr3_aa: CASTRGQELYEQYF

clone_size: .
j_call: TRBJ2-3
v_call: TRBV6-1
d_call: .
cdr3_nt: TGTGCCAGCAGCGAAGGGAGTAGCACAGATACGCAGTATTTT
cdr3_aa: CASSEGSSTDTQYF

clone_size: .
j_call: TRBJ2-1
v_call: TRBV5-1
d_call: TRBD1
cdr3_nt: TGCGCCAGCAGCTTCCTTAACACAGACAGGGTCTTAATTAATGAGCAGTTCTTC
cdr3_aa: CASSFLNTDRVLINEQFF